Below, 26 T cell receptor beta chains from the same sample are listed, as sequenced in a study of beta chain features in type 1 diabetes. Reverse transcribing all isolated RNA meant expressed TCRB transcripts were sequenced. The protocol was immunoSEQ multiplex PCR, while the TCRdb copy is restricted to in-frame clones and leaves out a portion. The top ten clones hold about 0.034% of a sample with 400,000 to 450,000 clones, roughly 13% of them seen once. Sequenced sample: naive CD4+ T cells from blood. The receptor source for this set is a man younger than 45 in good health.

This clone turned up a few times. The CDR3 sequence: CATSRDSHENTEAFF. The CDR3 DNA is TGTGCCACCAGCAGAGATTCTCATGAGAACACTGAAGCTTTCTTT. The J gene is TRBJ1-1, the V gene TRBV15; D gene unclear. V dropped 0 bases and J dropped 1 base, with 9 bases sitting between them. From germline, CDR1 is LNHNV and CDR2 YYDKDF (reference sequence). This CDR3 region has 15 residues.

The chain is built from TRBV5-1 and TRBJ2-1, with 8 bases fitting TRBD2. Germline lookup yields CDR1 SGHRS and CDR2 YFSETQ. CDR3 size: 16 residues. V lost 0 bases and J lost 9; bases outside the gene matches: 11. CDR3 in amino acids: CASSLGPGLEIGEQFF. DNA for the CDR3: TGCGCCAGCAGCTTGGGACCGGGACTAGAGATAGGTGAGCAGTTCTTC.

The chain combines TRBV30 with TRBJ1-5; 8 bases are shared with TRBD1. The V gene end was trimmed by 2 bases and the J gene end by 4 bases; junction bases not matched to a gene: 4. CDR3 length: 14 amino acids. Germline V gene lookup returns CDR1 GTSNPN and CDR2 SVGIG (reference sequence). CDR3 sequence: CAWSQGAKNQPQHF. The CDR3, as DNA: TGTGCCTGGAGTCAGGGGGCCAAGAATCAGCCCCAGCATTTT.

The rearrangement links TRBV6-5 to TRBJ2-7; D could derive from TRBD1 or TRBD2 (5 bases each). Germline V CDR1 and CDR2: MNHEY, SVGAGI. V lost 0 bases and J 2 bases, leaving 14 bases between the germline ends. The CDR3 is made up of 16 amino acids. The CDR3 sequence is CASSYSGPPGTYEQYF. CDR3 bases: TGTGCCAGCAGTTACTCGGGACCACCCGGCACCTACGAGCAGTACTTC.

The J gene is TRBJ1-2, the V gene TRBV13; possible D gene TRBD1, 6 bases. The CDR3 totals 13 residues. Germline V lookup: CDR1 PRHDT, CDR2 FYEKMQ (reference sequence). V dropped 6 bases and J dropped 8 bases, with 16 bases sitting between them. The CDR3 spells CASSPQGTQGYTF. CDR3 bases: TGTGCCAGCAGTCCCCAGGGGACCCAGGGCTACACCTTC. Using reference TRBV13 and TRBJ1-2 for the parts outside the CDR3, the full variable domain is AAGVIQSPRHLIKEKRETATLKCYPIPRHDTVYWYQQGPGQDPQFLISFYEKMQSDKGSIPDRFSAQQFSDYHSELNMSSLELGDSALYFCASSPQGTQGYTFGSGTRLTVV.

With respect to this clone: Within the sample, other DNA sequences also encode this same CDR3. The V and J genes are TRBV7-2 and TRBJ1-2; D is undetermined. V gave up 1 base and J gave up 3 bases, with 6 bases separating them. CDR1 SGHTA and CDR2 FQGNSA come from the germline V gene. The CDR3 length is 13 residues. The chain's CDR3 is CASSLVSDYGYTF. The CDR3 nucleotides read TGTGCCAGCAGCTTAGTCAGTGACTATGGCTACACCTTC. Looking up the rest from reference TRBV7-2 and TRBJ1-2 gives the full variable domain: GAGVSQSPSNKVTEKGKDVELRCDPISGHTALYWYRQSLGQGLEFLIYFQGNSAPDKSGLPSDRFSAERTGGSVSTLTIQRTQQEDSAVYLCASSLVSDYGYTFGSGTRLTVV.

This clone has just a few counts. This chain joins TRBV7-9 and TRBJ1-4; TRBD1 might be the D (6 bases). Between the trimmed V and J ends, which lost 7 bases and 10 bases, there was a span of 10 bases. Germline V CDR1 and CDR2: SEHNR, FQNEAQ (reference sequence). The CDR3 spans 11 residues. CDR3 protein: CASTEGGKLFF. The CDR3 region has the DNA TGTGCCAGCACCGAAGGGGGAAAACTGTTTTTT.

The chain employs TRBV6-6 and TRBJ2-2; 10 bases agree with TRBD2. There are 14 residues in the CDR3. Germline V gene data show CDR1 as MNHNY and CDR2 as SVGAGI (reference sequence). V lost 5 bases to trimming and J lost 7 bases; unmatched junction nucleotides: 4. CDR3 nucleotides: TGTGCCAGCAGTGCCGGGACTAGCGTCGGGGAGCTGTTTTTT. Its protein product is CASSAGTSVGELFF.

The gene calls are TRBV6-5 and TRBJ2-1; 8 bases are a match to TRBD2. The V gene's germline CDR1 is MNHEY and CDR2 SVGAGI. Unmatched junction bases numbered 11, after V lost 4 bases and J lost 9 bases. The CDR3 runs 15 residues. The DNA of the CDR3 is TGTGCCAGCAGTTTGGCCAGCGGGGGTAGGGGTGAGCAGTTCTTC. Translation: CASSLASGGRGEQFF.

This clone was detected only a few times. The gene calls are TRBV30 and TRBJ1-2; D ambiguous. The CDR3 contains 15 residues. V lost 1 base, J lost 4 bases, and 16 bases lay in between. The germline gives CDR1 GTSNPN, CDR2 SVGIG (reference sequence). This CDR3 is CAWSATVSEGYGYTF. The CDR3 coding sequence is TGTGCCTGGAGTGCAACGGTCTCGGAGGGCTATGGCTACACCTTC.

Here the CDR3 reads CASSVEVGQGIDTQYF. The DNA of the CDR3 is TGTGCCAGCAGCGTAGAGGTGGGACAGGGGATTGATACGCAGTATTTT. This sequence joins TRBV9 and TRBJ2-3; TRBD1 agrees at 10 bases. CDR1 and CDR2 (germline): SGDLS, YYNGEE. J lost 6 bases, V lost 0 bases, and 7 bases had no gene match. This CDR3 is built from 16 residues.

This clone has more than one count but fewer than ten. The gene calls are TRBV9 and TRBJ2-7; a possible D gene is TRBD2 (6 bases). This CDR3 is 15 amino acids long. Deletions cut 4 bases from V and 2 bases from J, with 16 bases between. The germline V gene has CDR1 SGDLS and CDR2 YYNGEE. The CDR3 loop reads CASSPPLGGTYEQYV. The DNA of the CDR3 is TGTGCCAGCAGCCCCCCGCTCGGGGGAACCTACGAGCAGTACGTC.

This chain links TRBV4-1 with TRBJ2-1, with D perhaps TRBD2 (6 bases). The CDR3 runs 16 residues. Germline CDR1 and CDR2: MGHRA and YSYEKL. The ends were cut back, 0 bases at V and 4 bases at J, with 13 bases in the middle. The DNA of the CDR3 is TGCGCCAGCAGCCAAGATCTAGTTAGCGGTTACAATGAGCAGTTCTTC. Translation: CASSQDLVSGYNEQFF.

The sample holds a few counts of this clone. The chain couples TRBV10-2 to TRBJ2-1; the match to TRBD2 covers 8 bases. The CDR3 consists of 16 residues. Germline CDR1 and CDR2: WSHSY and SAAADI. The trim removed 6 bases at V and 0 bases at J, leaving 7 bases unmatched. The CDR3 DNA follows: TGCGCCAGCAGGACTACTAGCGGCAGCTCCTACAATGAGCAGTTCTTC. Translation gives CASRTTSGSSYNEQFF.

The sample holds a few counts of this clone. V gene TRBV5-4 combines with J gene TRBJ2-7, with TRBD1 identical over 8 bases. This CDR3 has 13 residues. V gave up 0 bases and J gave up 6 bases; unmatched junction bases: 2. Germline V gives CDR1 SGHNT, CDR2 YYREEE (reference sequence). The CDR3 reads CASSLAGGSEQYV. As DNA, the CDR3 is TGTGCCAGCAGCTTGGCAGGGGGCAGCGAGCAGTACGTC.

This clone was found a few times. The rearrangement links TRBV4-3 to TRBJ2-7, with D maybe TRBD2 (6 bases). Looked up from germline, CDR1 is LGHNA and CDR2 is YSLEER. CDR3 length: 14 amino acids. Trimming left V 1 base short and J 3 bases short, with 10 bases between. The DNA for the CDR3 is TGCGCCAGCAGCCAAGGCCCGGAGGGCTACGAGCAGTACTTC. Protein: CASSQGPEGYEQYF.

The rearrangement joins TRBV4-1 to TRBJ2-7; 8 bases match TRBD1. The CDR3 loop spans 15 amino acids. After removal of 5 bases from V and 1 base from J, the junction contained 7 bases not matched to a gene. Germline CDR1 and CDR2: MGHRA and YSYEKL. CDR3 sequence (DNA): TGCGCCAGCAGCTCACCGGGACAGGCTTCCTACGAGCAGTACTTC. Protein sequence: CASSSPGQASYEQYF.

The chain has TRBV9 and TRBJ2-2; the D is unclear. The germline V gene has CDR1 SGDLS and CDR2 YYNGEE. The CDR3 contains 14 residues. V was trimmed by 0 bases and J by 3 bases, leaving 6 bases between them. The CDR3 reads CASSVEGDTGELFF. The CDR3 nucleotides are TGTGCCAGCAGCGTAGAGGGCGACACCGGGGAGCTGTTTTTT.

The chain recombines TRBV5-6 with TRBJ2-7, with D possibly matching TRBD2 (6 bases). Trimming removed 3 bases from V and 3 bases from J, with 16 bases in between. Germline V gene data show CDR1 as SGHDT and CDR2 as YYEEEE. This CDR3 has 15 amino acids. CDR3 nucleotide sequence: TGTGCCAGCAGCTCGACACCGGGAGATTTCTACGAGCAGTACTTC. This codes for CASSSTPGDFYEQYF.

The chain uses TRBV5-1 and TRBJ2-3; 10 bases are shared with TRBD2. Germline CDR1 and CDR2: SGHRS and YFSETQ. The CDR3 is 18 amino acids. Trimming took 2 bases from V and 0 from J; bases not matched to a gene: 9. CDR3 nucleotides: TGCGCCAGCAGCTTCCTAGCGGGAGTGGGTATGAGCACAGATACGCAGTATTTT. It is translated as CASSFLAGVGMSTDTQYF.

This clone was counted between two and nine times. J is TRBJ2-2 and V is TRBV5-4; D not resolved. Germline V lookup: CDR1 SGHNT, CDR2 YYREEE (reference sequence). Trimming removed 0 bases at V and 0 bases at J, with 6 bases between. The CDR3 covers 15 residues. The CDR3: CASSLVGSNTGELFF. In DNA, the CDR3 is TGTGCCAGCAGCTTGGTGGGGTCGAACACCGGGGAGCTGTTTTTT.

This clone occurred a few times. The chain carries TRBV29-1 and TRBJ1-1; possible D gene TRBD1, 6 bases. Germline V gives CDR1 SQVTM, CDR2 ANQGSEA. The CDR3 runs to 13 residues. Trimming cost V 3 bases and J 0 bases, with 8 bases left between them. CDR3 loop: CSVDGQMNTEAFF. The DNA of the CDR3 is TGCAGCGTTGATGGACAGATGAACACTGAAGCTTTCTTT.

This clone was recorded a few times. The chain links TRBV5-6 to TRBJ1-1, with 7 positions matching TRBD1. In germline, CDR1 is SGHDT, CDR2 YYEEEE. The CDR3 runs to 18 residues. Unmatched junction bases numbered 15, after V lost 3 bases and J lost 1 base. CDR3 in amino acids: CASSWPQGDWRANTEAFF. As DNA, the CDR3 is TGTGCCAGCAGCTGGCCTCAGGGGGATTGGAGAGCGAACACTGAAGCTTTCTTT.

This clone was counted a few times. The genes are TRBV30 and TRBJ1-4; D perhaps matches TRBD1 (6 bases). V gave up 3 bases and J gave up 7 bases, with 15 bases separating them. Looked up from germline, CDR1 is GTSNPN and CDR2 is SVGIG (reference sequence). There are 14 residues in the CDR3. As DNA, the CDR3 is TGTGCCTGGAGATACTGGGGGGGCACTGAAAAACTGTTTTTT. Its translation: CAWRYWGGTEKLFF.

The chain employs TRBV4-1 and TRBJ1-1; TRBD1 matches 7 bases. Germline CDR1 reads MGHRA; CDR2 reads YSYEKL. Trimming cost V 3 bases and J 3 bases; bases outside gene matches: 1. The CDR3 runs 13 residues. The CDR3, as DNA: TGCGCCAGCAGCCACACAGGGGACACTGAAGCTTTCTTT. As protein: CASSHTGDTEAFF.

This chain links TRBV9 with TRBJ1-1, with D perhaps TRBD1 (5 bases). Trimming removed 3 bases at V and 4 bases at J, with 10 bases between. This CDR3 contains 13 residues. Per the germline V gene, CDR1 is SGDLS and CDR2 is YYNGEE. The CDR3, as DNA: TGTGCCAGCAGCGAAGGGGATTTCACTGAAGCTTTCTTT. Translated: CASSEGDFTEAFF.